This T cell receptor beta chain was found in a study of T cells in Graves' hyperthyroidism and ophthalmopathy. Germline CDR1 reads MNHNS; CDR2 reads SASEGT. Trimming took off 1 base at V and 5 bases at J, with 9 bases between the two ends. The CDR3 length is 14 residues. RNA transcripts were the template for amplifying TCR beta CDR3 regions. Initially, a first-round RT-PCR of the TCR CDR3 employed the HTBI primer set. One entry per CDR3 protein, called by TCRdb with MiXCR from the multiplex PCR reads. The table records hundreds of thousands of distinct CDR3 sequences, approximately 13% of them present only once. Study observations and caveats: Blood also carried most thyroid clonotypes expanded above 0.001. Ophthalmopathy was predicted by the model a median of around 5.9 months ahead of onset.

As concerns this clonotype: What it recognizes is unknown.

This chain connects TRBV6-1 to TRBJ2-1, with D possibly TRBD2 on 5 matching bases. Sequencing was done on a sample of blood. The source of this sequence is a woman aged 18-35 years with Graves' hyperthyroidism. The CDR3 reads CASSEVLGNNEQFF. CDR3 sequence (DNA): TGTGCCAGCAGTGAAGTCCTCGGGAACAATGAGCAGTTCTTC.